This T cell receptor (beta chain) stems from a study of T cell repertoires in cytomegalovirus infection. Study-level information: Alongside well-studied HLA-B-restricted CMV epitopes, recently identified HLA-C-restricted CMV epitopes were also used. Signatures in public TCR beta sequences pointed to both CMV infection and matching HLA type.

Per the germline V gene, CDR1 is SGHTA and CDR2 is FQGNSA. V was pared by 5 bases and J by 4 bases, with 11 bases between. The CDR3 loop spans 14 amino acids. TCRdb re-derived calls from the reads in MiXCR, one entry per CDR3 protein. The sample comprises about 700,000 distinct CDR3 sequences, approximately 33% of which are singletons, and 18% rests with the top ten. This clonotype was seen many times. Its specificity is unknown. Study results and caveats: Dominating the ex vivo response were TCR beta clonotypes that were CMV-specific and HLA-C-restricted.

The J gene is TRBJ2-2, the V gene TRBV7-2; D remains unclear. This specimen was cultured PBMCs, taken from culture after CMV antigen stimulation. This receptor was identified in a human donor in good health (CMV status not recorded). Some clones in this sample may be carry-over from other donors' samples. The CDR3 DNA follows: TGTGCCAGCAGCCCCAGAGTTCGCACCGGGGAGCTGTTTTTT. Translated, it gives CASSPRVRTGELFF.